The TCR beta chain under discussion was sequenced for a study of T cell repertoires in cytomegalovirus infection. Background on the study: Through public TCR beta signatures, both CMV infection and matching HLA type were indicated. Study-level findings and limits: CMV carriers having the relevant HLA were flagged by cumulative public TCR beta family frequency. CMV-specific TCR beta clonotypes restricted by HLA-C were the ones dominating the ex vivo response.

TCRdb independently ran MiXCR on the reads; one entry per CDR3 protein. The sample carries more than 500,000 distinct CDR3 sequences, 16% recorded once. Germline CDR1 and CDR2: SNHLY and FYNNEI. J was trimmed by 2 bases and V by 5 bases; bases with no gene match: 8. The CDR3 is 15 amino acids. Of note for this clonotype: Antigen unknown.

The receptor's source is a human donor in good health (CMV status not recorded). Some clones in this sample may be carry-over from other donors' samples. The rearrangement links TRBV2 to TRBJ1-2, with 7 bases fitting TRBD1. Material: CD8+ T cells from PBMCs. Written as DNA, the CDR3 is TGTGCCAGCAGTTCACCGACAGGGATCAACTATGGCTACACCTTC. Its protein is CASSSPTGINYGYTF.